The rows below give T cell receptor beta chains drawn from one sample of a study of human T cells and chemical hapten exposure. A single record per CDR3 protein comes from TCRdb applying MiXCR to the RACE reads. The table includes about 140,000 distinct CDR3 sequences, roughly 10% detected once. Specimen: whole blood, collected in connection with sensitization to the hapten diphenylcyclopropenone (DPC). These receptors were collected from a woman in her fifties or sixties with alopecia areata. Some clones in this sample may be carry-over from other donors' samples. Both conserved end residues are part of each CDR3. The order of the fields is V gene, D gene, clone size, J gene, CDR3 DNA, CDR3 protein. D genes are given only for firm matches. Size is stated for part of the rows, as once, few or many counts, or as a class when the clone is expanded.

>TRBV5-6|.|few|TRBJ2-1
TGTGCCAGCATTTTGAGGGGTGGATCCTACAATGAGCAGTTCTTC
CASILRGGSYNEQFF
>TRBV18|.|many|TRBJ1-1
TGTGCCAGCTCAATCCAGAACACTGAAGCTTTCTTT
CASSIQNTEAFF
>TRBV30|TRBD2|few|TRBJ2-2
TGTGCCTGCCCAGCGCGGACTAGCGTCGGGGAGCTGTTTTTT
CACPARTSVGELFF
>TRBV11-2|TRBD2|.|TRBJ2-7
TGTGCCAGCAGCTTTCTAGCGGGAGCCCCCTACGAGCAGTACTTC
CASSFLAGAPYEQYF
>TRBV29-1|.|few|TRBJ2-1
TGCAGCGTTGAAGACCATAGACAGGGAGGGCAGTTCTTC
CSVEDHRQGGQFF
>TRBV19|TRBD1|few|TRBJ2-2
TGTGCCAGTACTCGGACAGGGAACACCGGGGAGCTGTTTTTT
CASTRTGNTGELFF
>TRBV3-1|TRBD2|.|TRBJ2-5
TGTGCCAGCAGCCAAGGGGCAAGCGGGAGAAAGACCCAGTACTTC
CASSQGASGRKTQYF
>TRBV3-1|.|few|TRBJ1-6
TGTGCCAGCAGCCACGGACCTGGCAATTCACCCCTCCACTTT
CASSHGPGNSPLHF
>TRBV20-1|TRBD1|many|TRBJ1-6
TGCAGTGCGACCAGACAGGGCGGGAATTCACCCCTCCACTTT
CSATRQGGNSPLHF
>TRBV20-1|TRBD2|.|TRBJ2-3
TGCAGTGCTAGAGCCGGGACTAGCGCAGATACGCAGTATTTT
CSARAGTSADTQYF
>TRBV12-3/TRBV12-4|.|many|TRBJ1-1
TGTGCCAGCAGTGGGGGCCAGAACACTGAAGCTTTCTTT
CASSGGQNTEAFF